The clone carrying this T cell receptor (beta chain) occurred many times. Its target is not known. The data originate from a study of beta chain features in type 1 diabetes. Study outcomes and limitations: Significant though moderate, a shortening of TCRB CDR3s appeared in all four CD4+ subsets of Type 1 diabetes patients. VDJ junctions sequenced from type 1 diabetes patients showed fewer insertions and more deletions.

The sequenced template was cDNA made from the entire isolated RNA. Assay: immunoSEQ multiplex PCR; the TCRdb copy retains only in-frame clones and omits some. The sample includes almost 350,000 clones, less than 9.5% seen only once; the top ten take around 0.44%. One heparinised blood draw averaging roughly 100 mL was given by each donor. All sorted populations exceeded 95% purity. J gave up 6 bases and V 2 bases, and 5 bases lay outside the gene matches. The CDR3 contains 15 residues. Germline V CDR1 and CDR2: SGHAT, FQDESV (reference sequence). The receptor was derived from a young woman in good health. The chain joins TRBV11-1 to TRBJ2-1; 9 bases fit TRBD2. The sequencing sample was made of central memory CD4+ T cells from blood. This chain's CDR3 is CASSLHASGTNEQFF. The CDR3 DNA reads as TGTGCCAGCAGCTTACATGCTAGCGGGACCAATGAGCAGTTCTTC. The whole variable domain, remainder taken from reference TRBV11-1 and TRBJ2-1, is EAEVAQSPRYKITEKSQAVAFWCDPISGHATLYWYRQILGQGPELLVQFQDESVVDDSQLPKDRFSAERLKGVDSTLKIQPAELGDSAMYLCASSLHASGTNEQFFGPGTRLTVL.